This is a list of T cell receptor beta chains from one sample in a study of Ad26.COV2.S vaccination and SARS-CoV-2 variants. This table comes from immunoSEQ multiplex PCR, and its TCRdb copy is limited to in-frame clones, with some not included. Of roughly 700,000 clones in the sample, approximately 88% were seen once. The material sequenced was peripheral blood, taken in a trial of Ad26.COV2.S vaccine versus placebo. These receptors originate from a person between 18 and 60 years old who received the Ad26.COV2.S COVID-19 vaccine or a placebo. The CDR3 runs from the conserved cysteine through the conserved F or W. The D gene is left open where the match is weak. Only some rows state a clone size, as once, few, many or a class for expanded clones.

d_call	clone_size	v_call	j_call	cdr3_aa	cdr3_nt
TRBD1	NA	TRBV19	TRBJ2-3	CASSRTGTTDTQYF	TGTGCCAGTAGTAGGACAGGGACAACAGATACGCAGTATTTT
NA	NA	TRBV25-1	TRBJ1-4	CASSDAGTNEKLFF	TGTGCCAGCAGTGACGCAGGGACTAATGAAAAACTGTTTTTT
NA	NA	TRBV12-3/TRBV12-4	TRBJ2-5	CASSPLKETQYF	TGTGCCAGCAGTCCACTTAAAGAGACCCAGTACTTC
NA	NA	TRBV25-1	TRBJ2-7	CASSEGNTYEQYF	TGTGCCAGCAGTGAGGGGAATACCTACGAGCAGTACTTC
NA	NA	TRBV5-1	TRBJ2-5	CASSPGVSGVETQYF	TGCGCCAGCAGCCCAGGGGTCTCAGGGGTAGAGACCCAGTACTTC
TRBD2	few	TRBV6-5	TRBJ2-7	CASSYEAAGGPYEQYF	TGTGCCAGCAGTTACGAGGCAGCGGGAGGGCCCTACGAGCAGTACTTC
NA	NA	TRBV3-1/TRBV3-2	TRBJ2-5	CASSQERTQYF	TGTGCCAGCAGCCAAGAGAGGACTCAGTACTTC
NA	NA	TRBV2	TRBJ2-2	CASRGTGPTGELFF	TGTGCCAGCAGGGGTACAGGGCCAACCGGGGAGCTGTTTTTT
TRBD2	NA	TRBV18	TRBJ2-5	CASSPQRGAQETQYF	TGTGCCAGCTCACCCCAGCGGGGGGCACAAGAGACCCAGTACTTC
NA	NA	TRBV18	TRBJ2-5	CASSSDMQETQYF	TGTGCCAGCTCCTCGGACATGCAAGAGACCCAGTACTTC
TRBD1	NA	TRBV9	TRBJ2-7	CASSLTDRGPEQYF	TGTGCCAGCAGCCTCACTGACAGGGGGCCCGAGCAGTACTTC
NA	NA	TRBV20-1	TRBJ1-1	CSAGTYTEAFF	TGCAGTGCTGGGACCTACACTGAAGCTTTCTTT
TRBD2	NA	TRBV12-3/TRBV12-4	TRBJ2-5	CASSDSGRETQYF	TGTGCCAGCAGTGATAGCGGGAGGGAGACCCAGTACTTC
NA	once	TRBV29-1	TRBJ1-2	CSVDEGEGYGYTF	TGCAGCGTTGACGAGGGTGAGGGTTATGGCTACACCTTC
TRBD2	NA	TRBV6-1	TRBJ2-1	CASSDLSLTSGRANEQFF	TGTGCCAGCAGTGACCTATCGTTAACTAGCGGGAGGGCAAATGAGCAGTTCTTC
NA	NA	TRBV6-2/TRBV6-3	TRBJ1-3	CASSYSQGGSGNTIYF	TGTGCCAGCAGTTACTCGCAGGGCGGCTCTGGAAACACCATATATTTT
NA	once	TRBV7-2	TRBJ2-5	CASSLTAAGNQETQYF	TGTGCCAGCAGCTTAACCGCTGCGGGTAACCAAGAGACCCAGTACTTC
NA	NA	TRBV6-5	TRBJ2-4	CASSYGGPKNIQYF	TGTGCCAGCAGTTACGGGGGACCCAAAAACATTCAGTACTTC
TRBD2	once	TRBV7-2	TRBJ2-1	CASSLDSGNYNEQFF	TGTGCCAGCAGCTTAGATAGCGGGAATTACAATGAGCAGTTCTTC
TRBD1	once	TRBV6-2/TRBV6-3	TRBJ2-3	CASSYSGQRLTDTQYF	TGTGCCAGCAGTTACTCGGGACAGAGACTCACAGATACGCAGTATTTT
TRBD1	NA	TRBV27	TRBJ2-7	CASSPTGTDPYEQYF	TGTGCCAGCAGCCCGACCGGGACAGATCCCTACGAGCAGTACTTC
TRBD2	NA	TRBV14	TRBJ2-1	CASSPRTSGGTMNEQFF	TGTGCCAGCAGCCCTCGGACTAGCGGGGGGACGATGAATGAGCAGTTCTTC
TRBD1	NA	TRBV7-8	TRBJ2-3	CASSPGQGGTQYF	TGTGCCAGCAGCCCTGGACAGGGTGGAACGCAGTATTTT
TRBD2	NA	TRBV5-1	TRBJ2-5	CASSLDAGGPQTQYF	TGCGCCAGCAGCTTGGACGCGGGGGGGCCACAGACCCAGTACTTC
NA	NA	TRBV9	TRBJ2-7	CASSVRASSYEQYF	TGTGCCAGCAGCGTCCGGGCAAGCTCCTACGAGCAGTACTTC
NA	NA	TRBV24-1	TRBJ1-5	CATSVSAFQPQHF	TGTGCCACCAGTGTCTCGGCCTTCCAGCCCCAGCATTTT
TRBD2	NA	TRBV7-9	TRBJ2-7	CATRLAGTYEQYF	TGTGCCACCCGACTAGCGGGGACCTACGAGCAGTACTTC
NA	NA	TRBV7-9	TRBJ1-6	CASSAQGTYNSPLHF	TGTGCCAGCAGCGCACAGGGAACCTATAATTCACCCCTCCACTTT
NA	NA	TRBV10-1	TRBJ2-5	CASSESTAGTQYF	TGCGCCAGCAGTGAGTCGACGGCGGGGACCCAGTACTTC
NA	NA	TRBV30	TRBJ1-2	CAWSVGSGYGYTF	TGTGCCTGGAGTGTAGGGAGCGGCTATGGCTACACCTTC
NA	NA	TRBV5-1	TRBJ2-7	CASSLGLLSYEQYF	TGCGCCAGCAGCTTGGGGCTTCTCTCCTACGAGCAGTACTTC
NA	NA	TRBV5-6	TRBJ1-6	CASSLVTLVNSPLHF	TGTGCCAGCAGCTTGGTCACTTTGGTTAATTCACCCCTCCACTTT
TRBD1	NA	TRBV10-3	TRBJ2-7	CAISPGQSPEQYF	TGTGCCATCAGCCCGGGACAGAGCCCAGAGCAGTACTTC
TRBD1	NA	TRBV19	TRBJ2-7	CASSGGQGVYEQYF	TGTGCCAGTAGTGGGGGACAGGGCGTATACGAGCAGTACTTC
NA	NA	TRBV5-1	TRBJ1-1	CASSLGIMNTEAFF	TGCGCCAGCAGCTTGGGCATCATGAACACTGAAGCTTTCTTT
NA	NA	TRBV5-6	TRBJ2-3	CASSFWTDTQYF	TGTGCCAGCAGCTTTTGGACAGATACGCAGTATTTT
NA	NA	TRBV5-6	TRBJ2-7	CASSQVVKQASYEQYF	TGTGCCAGCAGTCAAGTGGTGAAACAGGCCTCCTACGAGCAGTACTTC
NA	NA	TRBV6-5	TRBJ2-2	CASSYKTFGELFF	TGTGCCAGCAGTTATAAGACTTTCGGGGAGCTGTTTTTT
NA	once	TRBV30	TRBJ2-2	CAWSAGTQTGELFF	TGTGCCTGGAGTGCCGGGACTCAAACCGGGGAGCTGTTTTTT
NA	NA	TRBV9	TRBJ1-1	CASSVVPDSSDPEAFF	TGTGCCAGCAGCGTAGTTCCAGACAGCTCGGATCCTGAAGCTTTCTTT
NA	NA	TRBV18	TRBJ2-5	CASSPGTPQETQYF	TGTGCCAGCTCACCGGGTACTCCGCAAGAGACCCAGTACTTC
TRBD1	NA	TRBV6-6	TRBJ1-3	CASSATGGESGNTIYF	TGTGCCAGCAGTGCAACAGGGGGCGAGTCTGGAAACACCATATATTTT
NA	once	TRBV11-3	TRBJ2-3	CASSLDGRETDTQYF	TGTGCCAGCAGCTTAGACGGCAGAGAGACAGATACGCAGTATTTT
TRBD1	NA	TRBV10-3	TRBJ2-1	CAIQATGSSYNEQFF	TGTGCCATTCAAGCGACAGGGAGCTCCTACAATGAGCAGTTCTTC